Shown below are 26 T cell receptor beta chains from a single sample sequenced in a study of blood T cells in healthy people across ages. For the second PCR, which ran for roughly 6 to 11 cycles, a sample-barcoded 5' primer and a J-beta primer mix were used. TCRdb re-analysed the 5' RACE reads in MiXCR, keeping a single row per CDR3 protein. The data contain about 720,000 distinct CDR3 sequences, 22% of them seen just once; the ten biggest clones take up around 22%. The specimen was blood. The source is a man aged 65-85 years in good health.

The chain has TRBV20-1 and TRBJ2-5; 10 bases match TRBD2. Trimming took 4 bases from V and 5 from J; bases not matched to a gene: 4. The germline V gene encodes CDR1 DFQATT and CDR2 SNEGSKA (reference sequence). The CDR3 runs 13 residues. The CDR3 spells CSAKGTSVETQYF. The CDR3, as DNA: TGCAGTGCTAAGGGGACTAGCGTGGAGACCCAGTACTTC.

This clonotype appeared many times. The CDR3 loop is CASSLAAGVFTDTQYF. The CDR3 region has the DNA TGTGCCAGCAGCTTGGCAGCGGGGGTCTTCACAGATACGCAGTATTTT. The gene calls are TRBV5-6 and TRBJ2-3, with 8 positions matching TRBD2. Germline lookup yields CDR1 SGHDT and CDR2 YYEEEE. This CDR3 comprises 16 residues. Trimming took 0 bases from V and 2 from J; bases not matched to a gene: 5.

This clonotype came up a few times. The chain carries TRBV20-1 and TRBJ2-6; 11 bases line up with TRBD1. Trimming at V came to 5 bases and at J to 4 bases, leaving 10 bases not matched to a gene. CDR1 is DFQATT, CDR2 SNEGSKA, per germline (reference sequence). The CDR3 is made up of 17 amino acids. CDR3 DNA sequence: TGCAGTGCTTATCGGGACAGGGGGTGGGAAGGGGCCAACGTCCTGACTTTC. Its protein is CSAYRDRGWEGANVLTF.

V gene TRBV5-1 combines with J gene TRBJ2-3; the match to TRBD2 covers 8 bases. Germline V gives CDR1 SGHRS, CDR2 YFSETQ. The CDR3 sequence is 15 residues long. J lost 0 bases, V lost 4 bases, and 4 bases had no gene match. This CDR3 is CASSPTSASTDTQYF. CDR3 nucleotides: TGCGCCAGCAGCCCGACTAGCGCCAGCACAGATACGCAGTATTTT.

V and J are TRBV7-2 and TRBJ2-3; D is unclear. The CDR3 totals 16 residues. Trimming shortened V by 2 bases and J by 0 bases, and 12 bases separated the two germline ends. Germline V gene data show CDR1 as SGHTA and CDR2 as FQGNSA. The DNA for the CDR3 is TGTGCCAGCAGCTTACAGGTGCTAACTAGCACAGATACGCAGTATTTT. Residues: CASSLQVLTSTDTQYF. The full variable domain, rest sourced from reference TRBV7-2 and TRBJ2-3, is GAGVSQSPSNKVTEKGKDVELRCDPISGHTALYWYRQSLGQGLEFLIYFQGNSAPDKSGLPSDRFSAERTGGSVSTLTIQRTQQEDSAVYLCASSLQVLTSTDTQYFGPGTRLTVL.

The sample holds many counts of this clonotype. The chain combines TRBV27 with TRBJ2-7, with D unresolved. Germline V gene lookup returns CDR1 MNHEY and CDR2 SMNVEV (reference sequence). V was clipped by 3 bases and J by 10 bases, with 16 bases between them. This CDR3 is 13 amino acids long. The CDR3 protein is CASSLGLGKAQYF. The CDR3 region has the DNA TGTGCCAGCAGTTTGGGTCTAGGAAAGGCCCAGTACTTC.

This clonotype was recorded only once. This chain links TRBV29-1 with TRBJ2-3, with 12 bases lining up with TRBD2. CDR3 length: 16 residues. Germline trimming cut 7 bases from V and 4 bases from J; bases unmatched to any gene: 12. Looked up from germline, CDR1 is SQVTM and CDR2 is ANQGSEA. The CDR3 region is CSGGSLAGGRADTQYF. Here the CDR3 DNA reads TGCAGCGGGGGCAGTCTAGCGGGAGGGAGAGCAGATACGCAGTATTTT.

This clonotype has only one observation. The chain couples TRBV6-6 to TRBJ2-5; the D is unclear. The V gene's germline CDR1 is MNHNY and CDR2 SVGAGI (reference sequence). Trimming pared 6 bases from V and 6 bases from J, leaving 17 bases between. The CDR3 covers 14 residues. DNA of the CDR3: TGTGCCAGCAGAGCCGTTGCGGAGATGAAGACCCAGTACTTC. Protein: CASRAVAEMKTQYF.

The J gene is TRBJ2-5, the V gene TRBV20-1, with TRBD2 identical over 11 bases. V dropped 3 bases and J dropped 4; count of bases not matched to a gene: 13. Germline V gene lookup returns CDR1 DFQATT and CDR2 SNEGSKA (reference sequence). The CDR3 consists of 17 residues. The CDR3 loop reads CSASSVAGGLLGETQYF. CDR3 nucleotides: TGCAGTGCTAGTAGTGTAGCGGGGGGGCTCTTGGGAGAGACCCAGTACTTC.

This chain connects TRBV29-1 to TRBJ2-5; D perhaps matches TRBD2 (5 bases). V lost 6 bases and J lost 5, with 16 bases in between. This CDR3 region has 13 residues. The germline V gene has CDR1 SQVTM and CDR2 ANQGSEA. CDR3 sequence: CSVTLPPGETQYF. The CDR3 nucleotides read TGCAGCGTGACACTACCCCCGGGGGAGACCCAGTACTTC.

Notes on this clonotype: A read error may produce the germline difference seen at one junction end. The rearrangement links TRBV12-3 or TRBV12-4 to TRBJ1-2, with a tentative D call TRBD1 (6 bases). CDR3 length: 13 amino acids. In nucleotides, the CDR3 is TGTGCCAGCAGTTTTGCTGGGGGCCCATCTCAGGCCTTC. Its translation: CASSFAGGPSQAF.

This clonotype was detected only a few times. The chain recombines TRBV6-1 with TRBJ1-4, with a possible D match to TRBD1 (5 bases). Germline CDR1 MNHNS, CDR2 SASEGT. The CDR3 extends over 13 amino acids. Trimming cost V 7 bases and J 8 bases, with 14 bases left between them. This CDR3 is CASTREVGEKLFF. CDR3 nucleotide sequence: TGTGCCAGCACCAGGGAGGTAGGGGAAAAACTGTTTTTT.

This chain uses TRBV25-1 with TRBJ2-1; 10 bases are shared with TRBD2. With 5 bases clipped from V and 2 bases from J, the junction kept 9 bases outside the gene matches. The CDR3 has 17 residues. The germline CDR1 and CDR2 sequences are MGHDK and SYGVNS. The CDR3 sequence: CASSPQSGRAAYNEQFF. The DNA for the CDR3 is TGTGCCAGCAGTCCACAGAGCGGGAGGGCCGCCTACAATGAGCAGTTCTTC.

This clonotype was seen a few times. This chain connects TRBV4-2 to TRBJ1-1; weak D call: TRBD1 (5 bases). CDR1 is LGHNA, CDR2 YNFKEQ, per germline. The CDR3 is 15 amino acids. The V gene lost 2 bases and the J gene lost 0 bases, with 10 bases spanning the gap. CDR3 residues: CASSQRPGLNTEAFF. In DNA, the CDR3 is TGTGCCAGCAGCCAACGACCAGGGCTGAACACTGAAGCTTTCTTT.

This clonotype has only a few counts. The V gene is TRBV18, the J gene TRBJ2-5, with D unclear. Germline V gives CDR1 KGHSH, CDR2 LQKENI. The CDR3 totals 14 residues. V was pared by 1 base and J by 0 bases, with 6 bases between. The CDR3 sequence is CASSPRINQETQYF. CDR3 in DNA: TGTGCCAGCTCACCACGGATTAACCAAGAGACCCAGTACTTC.

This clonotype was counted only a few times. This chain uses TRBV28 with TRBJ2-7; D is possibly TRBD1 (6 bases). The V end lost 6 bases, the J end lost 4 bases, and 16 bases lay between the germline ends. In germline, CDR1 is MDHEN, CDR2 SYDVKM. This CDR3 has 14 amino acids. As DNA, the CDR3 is TGTGCCAGCAGCCAACAGGGTCCACCTTACGAGCAGTACTTC. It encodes CASSQQGPPYEQYF.

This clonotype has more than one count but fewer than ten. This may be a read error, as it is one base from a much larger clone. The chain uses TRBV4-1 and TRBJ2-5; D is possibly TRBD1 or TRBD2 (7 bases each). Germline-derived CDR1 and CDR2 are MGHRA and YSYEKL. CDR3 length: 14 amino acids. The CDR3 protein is CAGSREDREGTQYF. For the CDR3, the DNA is TGCGCCGGCAGCCGGGAAGACAGGGAGGGGACCCAGTACTTC.

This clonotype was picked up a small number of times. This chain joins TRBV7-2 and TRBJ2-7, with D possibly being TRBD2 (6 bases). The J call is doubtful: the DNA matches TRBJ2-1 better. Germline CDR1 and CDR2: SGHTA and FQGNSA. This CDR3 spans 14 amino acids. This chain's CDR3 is CASVSYGGSDEQFF. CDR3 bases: TGTGCCAGCGTCTCCTACGGGGGAAGCGATGAGCAGTTCTTC.

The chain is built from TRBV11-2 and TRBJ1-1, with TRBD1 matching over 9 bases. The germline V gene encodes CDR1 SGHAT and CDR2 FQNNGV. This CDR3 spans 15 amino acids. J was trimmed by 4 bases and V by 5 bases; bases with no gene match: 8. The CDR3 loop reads CASSQGQGYLTEAFF. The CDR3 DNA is TGTGCCAGCAGCCAGGGACAGGGATATCTCACTGAAGCTTTCTTT.

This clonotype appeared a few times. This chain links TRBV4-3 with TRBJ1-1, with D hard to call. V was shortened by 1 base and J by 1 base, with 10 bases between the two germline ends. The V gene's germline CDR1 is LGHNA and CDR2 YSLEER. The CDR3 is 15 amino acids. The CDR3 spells CASSQGPGRNTEAFF. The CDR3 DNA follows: TGCGCCAGCAGCCAAGGTCCGGGCCGGAACACTGAAGCTTTCTTT.

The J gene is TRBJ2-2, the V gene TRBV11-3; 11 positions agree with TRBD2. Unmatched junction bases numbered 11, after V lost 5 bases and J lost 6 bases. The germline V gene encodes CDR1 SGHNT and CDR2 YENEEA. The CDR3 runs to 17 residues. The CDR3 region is CASSKRTSGSFPGELFF. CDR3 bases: TGTGCCAGCAGCAAACGAACTAGCGGGAGTTTTCCCGGGGAGCTGTTTTTT.

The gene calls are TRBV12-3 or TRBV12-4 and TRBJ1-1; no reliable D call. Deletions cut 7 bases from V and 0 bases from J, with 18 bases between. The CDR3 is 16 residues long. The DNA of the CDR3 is TGTGCCAGCACCCGGCAGCCGGGAATCATGAACACTGAAGCTTTCTTT. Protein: CASTRQPGIMNTEAFF.

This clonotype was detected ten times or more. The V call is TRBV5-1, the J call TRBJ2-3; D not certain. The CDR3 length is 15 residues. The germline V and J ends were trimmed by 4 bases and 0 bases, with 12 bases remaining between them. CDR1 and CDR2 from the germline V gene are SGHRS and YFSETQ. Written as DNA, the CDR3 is TGCGCCAGCAGCCTAGGCCTACCCAGCACAGATACGCAGTATTTT. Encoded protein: CASSLGLPSTDTQYF.

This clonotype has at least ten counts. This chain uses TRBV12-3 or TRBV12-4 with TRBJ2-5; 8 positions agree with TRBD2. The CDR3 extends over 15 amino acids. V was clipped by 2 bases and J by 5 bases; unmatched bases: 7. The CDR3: CASSLIRGGRETQYF. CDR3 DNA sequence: TGTGCCAGCAGTTTAATACGGGGGGGCCGCGAGACCCAGTACTTC.

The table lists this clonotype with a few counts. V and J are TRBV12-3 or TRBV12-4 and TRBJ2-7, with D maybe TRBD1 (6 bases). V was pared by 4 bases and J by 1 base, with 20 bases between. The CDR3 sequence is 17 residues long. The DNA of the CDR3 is TGTGCCAGCAGTTGCCTTTGGAGGACAGCTCCTTCCTACGAGCAGTACGTC. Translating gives CASSCLWRTAPSYEQYV.

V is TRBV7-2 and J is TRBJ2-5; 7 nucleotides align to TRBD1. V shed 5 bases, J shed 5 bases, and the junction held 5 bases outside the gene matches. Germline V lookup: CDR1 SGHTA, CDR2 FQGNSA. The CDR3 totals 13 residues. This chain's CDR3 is CASSPDRSETQYF. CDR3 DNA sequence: TGTGCCAGCAGCCCGGACAGGAGTGAGACCCAGTACTTC.